This TCR beta chain was sequenced for a study of blood T cell repertoires in COVID-19. Across the study: Samples representing acute and convalescent COVID-19 were sourced from the United States, Italy and Spain. In each case, the material was cDNA or gDNA derived from T cells, B-cell-depleted T cells, or PBMCs.

This clone has a handful of counts. Germline V gene data show CDR1 as SGHVS and CDR2 as FNYEAQ. The CDR3 totals 17 residues. With 4 bases clipped from V and 5 bases from J, the junction kept 11 bases outside the gene matches. Study processing details: Amplification of reference gene primers was used by the study to estimate nucleated cell counts. Using immunoSEQ multiplex PCR, the repertoire was profiled, and TCRdb retains in-frame clones only, with some absent. V and J calls and clone size are those listed in that table; D and trimming were worked out from the DNA. The table has some 46,000 clones, approximately 89% seen once.

The chain uses TRBV7-6 and TRBJ1-4, with 9 bases matching TRBD1. This TCR came from a man between 50 and 59 years old with acute or convalescent COVID-19. Material: peripheral blood. The CDR3 DNA reads TGTGCCAGCAGCTCAGCCCGCTCGACAGGGGGGAATGAAAAACTGTTTTTT. Encoded protein: CASSSARSTGGNEKLFF.